This record concerns one T cell receptor (beta chain) sequence. Its antigen is not known. Germline CDR1 reads DFQATT; CDR2 reads SNEGSKA (reference sequence). The V end was cut by 3 bases, the J end by 6 bases, with 12 bases between. The CDR3 is 14 residues long. The data are from a study of Ad26.COV2.S vaccination and SARS-CoV-2 variants. Overall study findings and caveats: In TCR breadth and depth analyses, total T cell responses may have been underestimated.

The data were produced by immunoSEQ multiplex PCR, yet TCRdb's version contains in-frame clones alone and is incomplete. The sample lists tens of thousands of clones, roughly 80% seen once, with roughly 50% in the top ten. This chain links TRBV20-1 with TRBJ1-6; the D gene is possibly TRBD1 (5 bases). The source was peripheral blood, collected after recovery from COVID-19. The clonotype was recovered from a human donor who had recovered from COVID-19. The CDR3 DNA follows: TGCAGTGCTAGTAAGGGGATGGTTAATTCACCCCTCCACTTT. It specifies CSASKGMVNSPLHF.